This record concerns one TCR beta chain sequence. The antigen is not known. Sequencing used immunoSEQ multiplex PCR; TCRdb keeps in-frame clones, though not all of them. The data contain a few million clones, about 94% of them singletons. The data were taken from a study of shared clonotypes between healthy human individuals. The V gene's germline CDR1 is LNHDA and CDR2 SQIVND (reference sequence). The V end lost 7 bases, the J end lost 0 bases, and 13 bases lay between the germline ends. This CDR3 is built from 15 residues. The naive CD8 subset, CD45RO-negative cells positively selected for CCR7, excluded terminally differentiated effector memory CD45RA+ cells. Study-level points and caveats: It was the non-shared clonotypes that had lower generation probabilities than clonotypes shared by all four donors.

Sample: naive CD8+ T cells from PBMCs. V is TRBV19 and J is TRBJ2-1; D is possibly TRBD1 (6 bases). This receptor was obtained from a young man in good health. Some clones in this sample may be carry-over from other donors' samples. Here the CDR3 reads CASTPGQSSYNEQFF. For the CDR3, the DNA is TGTGCCAGTACCCCGGGACAAAGCTCCTACAATGAGCAGTTCTTC.